The clone carrying this TCR beta chain was recorded only once. Germline values: CDR1 SGHRS, CDR2 YFSETQ. The V end lost 0 bases, the J end lost 8 bases, and 12 bases lay between the germline ends. This CDR3 is built from 13 residues. The data originate from a study of control samples from healthy donors and cancer patients. The data were produced by immunoSEQ multiplex PCR, yet TCRdb's version contains in-frame clones alone and is incomplete. There are fewer than 200,000 clones in the sample; roughly 93% occur only once, and roughly 1.5% lies in the top ten. The sequence derives from a man aged 18 to 30 in good health. The rearrangement uses TRBV5-1 and TRBJ2-7; no definite D call. Sequenced input: blood. CDR3 nucleotide sequence: TGCGCCAGCAGCTTGGAAACTCCTACGAAGCAGTACTTC. Translation: CASSLETPTKQYF.